The 23 T cell receptor beta chains below were found in one sample sequenced in a study of Ad26.COV2.S vaccination and SARS-CoV-2 variants. Clones were read by immunoSEQ multiplex PCR, and TCRdb kept only the in-frame ones, dropping some. This repertoire shows about 680,000 clones, 80% to 90% found once; its top ten account for about 1.5%. Treatment here: 15 to 20 received Ad26.COV2.S at low or high dose, single or two shots; 5 received placebo; per-sample allocation not given. Day 63 after the first injection of vaccine or placebo was the sampling time. Sequencing was performed on peripheral blood, taken in a trial of Ad26.COV2.S vaccine versus placebo. The receptor set was obtained from a person between 18 and 60 years old who received the Ad26.COV2.S COVID-19 vaccine or a placebo.

V usage is TRBV18 and J usage is TRBJ2-7; possible D gene TRBD2, 7 bases. Germline values: CDR1 KGHSH, CDR2 LQKENI. The ends were cut back, 3 bases at V and 0 bases at J, with 12 bases in the middle. The CDR3 sequence is 15 residues long. This CDR3 is CASSPDRTSSYEQYF. The CDR3 region has the DNA TGTGCCAGCTCACCTGACAGGACTAGCTCCTACGAGCAGTACTTC.

The table lists this clone with a count of one. V and J are TRBV5-1 and TRBJ2-2, with D hard to call. Germline lookup yields CDR1 SGHRS and CDR2 YFSETQ. This CDR3 is built from 13 residues. Trimming took off 3 bases at V and 5 bases at J, with 8 bases between the two ends. The CDR3 sequence is CASSSGRTGELFF. The CDR3, as DNA: TGCGCCAGCAGCTCAGGAAGAACCGGGGAGCTGTTTTTT. The complete variable domain, with remaining parts taken from reference TRBV5-1 and TRBJ2-2, reads KAGVTQTPRYLIKTRGQQVTLSCSPISGHRSVSWYQQTPGQGLQFLFEYFSETQRNKGNFPGRFSGRQFSNSRSEMNVSTLELGDSALYLCASSSGRTGELFFGEGSRLTVL.

For the CDR3, the DNA is TGTGCCAGCAGCTTGGCCGGGAGAGGAGATACGCAGTATTTT. Translated: CASSLAGRGDTQYF. The genes are TRBV5-4 and TRBJ2-3; weak D call: TRBD2 (6 bases). V shed 0 bases and J shed 5 bases, with 10 bases lying between them. The germline V gene encodes CDR1 SGHNT and CDR2 YYREEE (reference sequence). The length of the CDR3 is 14 residues.

The V and J genes are TRBV6-6 and TRBJ2-1; TRBD1 aligns across 9 bases. The CDR3 has 15 amino acids. Germline V lookup: CDR1 MNHNY, CDR2 SVGAGI (reference sequence). V shed 0 bases, J shed 4 bases, and the junction held 1 base outside the gene matches. The DNA of the CDR3 is TGTGCCAGCAGTTACTCAGGACAGGGGTACAATGAGCAGTTCTTC. It encodes CASSYSGQGYNEQFF.

The chain is built from TRBV7-8 and TRBJ1-6, with TRBD1 as a possible D gene (5 bases). The CDR3 runs 16 residues. V was clipped by 4 bases and J by 7 bases, with 17 bases between them. CDR1 and CDR2 from the germline V gene are SGHVS and FQNEAQ. CDR3 sequence (DNA): TGTGCCAGCAGCTCGCCAGGGAAGGAAAGCAATTCACCCCTCCACTTT. It yields the protein CASSSPGKESNSPLHF.

V gene TRBV24-1 combines with J gene TRBJ2-3; D not certain. The germline CDR1 and CDR2 sequences are KGHDR and SFDVKD. This CDR3 has 13 residues. Trimming stripped 2 bases from V and 4 bases from J, with 6 bases between. The chain's CDR3 is CATSDSQSDTQYF. The CDR3 DNA reads TGTGCCACCAGTGATTCACAGTCAGATACGCAGTATTTT.

The chain joins TRBV5-1 to TRBJ1-4; 7 bases are a match to TRBD1. The CDR3 is 14 amino acids. Germline V gene data show CDR1 as SGHRS and CDR2 as YFSETQ. Losses at the gene ends were 3 bases for V and 8 bases for J; bases not matched to a gene: 7. The CDR3 sequence: CASSSGQIREKLFF. The CDR3 DNA reads as TGCGCCAGCAGCTCGGGACAGATCCGGGAAAAACTGTTTTTT. Drawing the rest from reference TRBV5-1 and TRBJ1-4, the complete variable domain is KAGVTQTPRYLIKTRGQQVTLSCSPISGHRSVSWYQQTPGQGLQFLFEYFSETQRNKGNFPGRFSGRQFSNSRSEMNVSTLELGDSALYLCASSSGQIREKLFFGSGTQLSVL.

The gene calls are TRBV6-5 and TRBJ1-1, with D tentatively TRBD1 (5 bases). Germline values: CDR1 MNHEY, CDR2 SVGAGI. The CDR3 is 13 amino acids. Trimming shortened V by 10 bases and J by 0 bases, and 12 bases separated the two germline ends. The CDR3 nucleotides are TGTGCCACCCTGTGGGGGGTGAACACTGAAGCTTTCTTT. Translating it yields CATLWGVNTEAFF.

The chain is built from TRBV6-5 and TRBJ2-3, with a weak D call TRBD2 (5 bases). This CDR3 has 15 amino acids. Trimming pared 8 bases from V and 6 bases from J, leaving 21 bases between. Germline values: CDR1 MNHEY, CDR2 SVGAGI. The CDR3 region is CASSKIVGETDTQYF. CDR3 bases: TGTGCCAGCTCTAAGATTGTCGGGGAGACGGATACGCAGTATTTT.

The V gene is TRBV12-5, the J gene TRBJ2-2; D may match TRBD1 or TRBD2 (5 bases each). Germline V gives CDR1 LGHNT, CDR2 FRNRAP. The V and J ends lost 1 base and 5 bases respectively, with 11 bases between them. CDR3 length equals 15 residues. The CDR3 region has the DNA TGTGCTAGTGGTTTGGGGGGGTACAGTACCGGGGAGCTGTTTTTT. It translates to CASGLGGYSTGELFF.

The chain has TRBV6-5 and TRBJ1-5; D is ambiguous. The CDR3 has 13 residues. Germline CDR1 is MNHEY and CDR2 is SVGAGI. The V and J ends lost 0 bases and 4 bases respectively, with 4 bases between them. CDR3 residues: CASSYSFNQPQHF. Written as DNA, the CDR3 is TGTGCCAGCAGTTACTCTTTTAATCAGCCCCAGCATTTT.

The genes are TRBV15 and TRBJ2-1; tentatively, D is TRBD2 (5 bases). CDR1 is LNHNV and CDR2 is YYDKDF in the germline V gene (reference sequence). CDR3 length: 18 amino acids. V was cut by 2 bases and J by 4 bases, with 21 bases left in between. Written as DNA, the CDR3 is TGTGCCACCAGCAGACGCCTAGGAGGCCCTGGGGTGTACAATGAGCAGTTCTTC. Translating it yields CATSRRLGGPGVYNEQFF.

V is TRBV19 and J is TRBJ2-5; 10 bases are a match to TRBD2. With V trimmed by 4 bases and J by 2 bases, 1 base remained unmatched. CDR3 length equals 14 residues. The germline gives CDR1 LNHDA, CDR2 SQIVND (reference sequence). The CDR3 is CASSTLAGQETQYF. The CDR3 DNA sequence: TGTGCCAGTAGTACACTAGCGGGGCAAGAGACCCAGTACTTC.

This chain connects TRBV13 to TRBJ2-7; a possible D gene is TRBD2 (6 bases). The ends were cut back, 5 bases at V and 2 bases at J, with 16 bases in the middle. Germline lookup yields CDR1 PRHDT and CDR2 FYEKMQ (reference sequence). The CDR3 extends over 15 amino acids. The CDR3 loop reads CASSPRLVGPYEQYF. The CDR3 nucleotides read TGTGCCAGCAGCCCACGACTAGTGGGCCCCTACGAGCAGTACTTC. The full variable domain, rest sourced from reference TRBV13 and TRBJ2-7, is AAGVIQSPRHLIKEKRETATLKCYPIPRHDTVYWYQQGPGQDPQFLISFYEKMQSDKGSIPDRFSAQQFSDYHSELNMSSLELGDSALYFCASSPRLVGPYEQYFGPGTRLTVT.

The CDR3 nucleotides read TGTGCCAGCAGCCAAGATTGGGGACTAGCGGGAAATGAGCAGTTCTTC. This translates into CASSQDWGLAGNEQFF. This chain joins TRBV3-1 (or the pseudogene TRBV3-2) and TRBJ2-1; TRBD2 aligns across 13 bases. Germline V CDR1 and CDR2: LGHDT, YNNKEL (reference sequence). The CDR3 has 16 amino acids. Germline trimming cut 0 bases from V and 7 bases from J; bases unmatched to any gene: 3.

The chain is built from TRBV2 and TRBJ1-2; 10 bases are shared with TRBD1. Germline V gene lookup returns CDR1 SNHLY and CDR2 FYNNEI. There are 18 residues in the CDR3. The trim removed 6 bases at V and 2 bases at J, leaving 15 bases unmatched. The CDR3 reads CASRSAAPGQGRNYGYTF. In DNA form, the CDR3 reads TGTGCCAGCAGATCTGCCGCCCCGGGACAGGGGAGAAACTATGGCTACACCTTC.

CDR3: CASGTGYQETQYF. The CDR3 nucleotides read TGTGCCAGCGGGACAGGGTACCAAGAGACCCAGTACTTC. The chain carries TRBV19 and TRBJ2-5; 9 bases are shared with TRBD1. There are 13 residues in the CDR3. V dropped 9 bases and J dropped 0; count of bases not matched to a gene: 2. CDR1 is LNHDA and CDR2 is SQIVND in the germline V gene (reference sequence).

The chain has TRBV19 and TRBJ2-2; possible D gene TRBD2, 5 bases. The V gene's germline CDR1 is LNHDA and CDR2 SQIVND (reference sequence). This CDR3 comprises 15 residues. Trimming stripped 4 bases from V and 3 bases from J, with 12 bases between. Here the CDR3 reads CASSKAEVDTGELFF. The CDR3 DNA follows: TGTGCCAGTAGTAAGGCGGAGGTAGACACCGGGGAGCTGTTTTTT.

This clone was recorded once. The chain uses TRBV3-1 (or the pseudogene TRBV3-2) and TRBJ2-3; a weak D match, TRBD2 (6 bases). Germline CDR1 reads LGHDT; CDR2 reads YNNKEL (reference sequence). The CDR3 is made up of 15 amino acids. V lost 4 bases to trimming and J lost 2 bases, with 13 bases between them. This CDR3 is CASSPPGTLTDTQYF. The DNA of the CDR3 is TGTGCCAGCAGCCCCCCCGGGACTCTCACAGATACGCAGTATTTT.

This sequence joins TRBV11-2 and TRBJ2-5; 12 nucleotides agree with TRBD2. With 1 base clipped from V and 5 bases from J, the junction kept 5 bases outside the gene matches. Looked up from germline, CDR1 is SGHAT and CDR2 is FQNNGV. This CDR3 has 16 residues. The CDR3 sequence is CASSLVLAGGLETQYF. CDR3 sequence (DNA): TGTGCCAGCAGCTTAGTTCTAGCGGGAGGGCTGGAGACCCAGTACTTC.

V is TRBV27 and J is TRBJ1-2, with 7 nucleotides matching TRBD1. The CDR3 extends over 14 amino acids. V lost 5 bases to trimming and J lost 4 bases; unmatched junction nucleotides: 7. Germline lookup yields CDR1 MNHEY and CDR2 SMNVEV (reference sequence). The CDR3 nucleotides are TGTGCCAGCAGTCCCGGACAGGTTTTCTATGGCTACACCTTC. Protein product: CASSPGQVFYGYTF.

The V gene is TRBV29-1, the J gene TRBJ2-3, with no clear D. V shed 1 base and J shed 2 bases, with 7 bases lying between them. Germline V lookup: CDR1 SQVTM, CDR2 ANQGSEA. The CDR3 runs to 13 residues. The CDR3 spells CSVEGQLTDTQYF. CDR3 DNA sequence: TGCAGCGTTGAAGGTCAGCTCACAGATACGCAGTATTTT.

The chain carries TRBV7-3 and TRBJ2-1; possible D gene TRBD2, 5 bases. The CDR3 has 13 amino acids. V shed 5 bases and J shed 4 bases, with 9 bases lying between them. Looked up from germline, CDR1 is SGHTA and CDR2 is FQGTGA. CDR3 sequence reads: CASSEGPYNEQFF. CDR3 coding DNA: TGTGCCAGCAGCGAGGGCCCATACAATGAGCAGTTCTTC.